This T cell receptor beta chain originates from a study of shared clonotypes between healthy human individuals. Study results and limitations: With several donors compared, roughly 5% of naive CD4 clonotypes were shared. Non-shared clonotypes had lower generation probabilities than clonotypes shared by all four sorted-subset donors.

Data came from immunoSEQ multiplex PCR; TCRdb stores just in-frame clones and leaves some out. The sample consists of 2 million to 2.5 million clones, around 95% of them appearing once. CDR1 is MNHNS, CDR2 SASEGT, per germline. V gave up 5 bases and J gave up 3 bases; unmatched junction bases: 4. The CDR3 runs 13 residues. As concerns this clone: The antigen is unknown.

This receptor was taken from a man younger than 35 in good health. Sequenced input: naive CD4+ T cells sorted from blood. Subset: CD45RA+ positively selected. J is TRBJ2-7 and V is TRBV6-1, with 7 bases lining up with TRBD1. This CDR3 is CASSNNRGYEQYF. CDR3 bases: TGTGCCAGCAGTAACAACAGGGGCTACGAGCAGTACTTC.